The 25 T cell receptor beta chains in this list originate from one sample, sequenced in a study of T cell responses to AZD1222 COVID-19 vaccine. The table came from immunoSEQ multiplex PCR; TCRdb's copy has only in-frame clones and leaves some out. The sample lists about 96,000 clones; about nine tenths were seen once. Sample: peripheral blood, taken on day 0 of AZD1222 vaccination. The receptors here all came from an adult in good health.

The chain links TRBV19 to TRBJ2-7; 7 bases are a match to TRBD1. V shed 5 bases and J 2 bases; nucleotides not matched to a gene: 9. The germline V gene has CDR1 LNHDA and CDR2 SQIVND (reference sequence). The CDR3 contains 15 residues. The CDR3: CASSPGTAHPYEQYF. For the CDR3, the DNA is TGTGCCAGTAGTCCCGGGACAGCTCATCCCTACGAGCAGTACTTC.

This chain uses TRBV5-4 with TRBJ2-3, with D possibly TRBD1 on 6 matching bases. CDR1 and CDR2 from the germline V gene are SGHNT and YYREEE (reference sequence). This CDR3 spans 16 amino acids. The V end lost 0 bases, the J end lost 0 bases, and 11 bases lay between the germline ends. In DNA form, the CDR3 reads TGTGCCAGCAGCTTGGGCAGGGGAGCTAGCACAGATACGCAGTATTTT. Its translation is CASSLGRGASTDTQYF. Based on the CDR3 plus reference TRBV5-4 and TRBJ2-3, the full variable domain is ETGVTQSPTHLIKTRGQQVTLRCSSQSGHNTVSWYQQALGQGPQFIFQYYREEENGRGNFPPRFSGLQFPNYSSELNVNALELDDSALYLCASSLGRGASTDTQYFGPGTRLTVL.

The chain recombines TRBV10-3 with TRBJ2-1, with D unclear. Trimming pared 5 bases from V and 1 base from J, leaving 6 bases between. The CDR3 has 13 amino acids. Germline V gene sequence: CDR1 ENHRY, CDR2 SYGVKD. The CDR3 region is CAISYGSYNEQFF. CDR3 nucleotides: TGTGCCATCAGTTACGGGTCCTACAATGAGCAGTTCTTC.

The rearrangement links TRBV28 to TRBJ1-5; tentative D call: TRBD1 (5 bases). The CDR3 is made up of 13 amino acids. Germline-derived CDR1 and CDR2 are MDHEN and SYDVKM. V was clipped by 4 bases and J by 6 bases, with 10 bases between them. CDR3 loop: CASSSQGFQPQHF. The CDR3 bases are TGTGCCAGCAGTTCCCAGGGATTTCAGCCCCAGCATTTT.

This clone was counted a single time. This sequence joins TRBV25-1 and TRBJ1-1; D possibly corresponds to TRBD1 (5 bases). The CDR3 consists of 13 residues. V lost 6 bases to trimming and J lost 4 bases, with 12 bases between them. Germline V gives CDR1 MGHDK, CDR2 SYGVNS. This chain's CDR3 is CASRGPRGTEAFF. CDR3 DNA sequence: TGTGCCAGCAGGGGACCACGGGGCACTGAAGCTTTCTTT.

The chain is built from TRBV30 and TRBJ1-2; 8 nucleotides align to TRBD1. Unmatched junction bases numbered 19, after V lost 5 bases and J lost 8 bases. Germline CDR1 is GTSNPN and CDR2 is SVGIG (reference sequence). CDR3 length: 16 residues. This CDR3 is CAWGGWDRSLSAGYTF. The CDR3 region has the DNA TGTGCCTGGGGGGGTTGGGACAGGTCCCTCTCTGCCGGCTACACCTTC.

The chain combines TRBV2 with TRBJ1-5; possibly TRBD1 for D (5 bases). Trimming removed 4 bases at V and 7 bases at J, with 14 bases between. Per germline, CDR1 SNHLY and CDR2 FYNNEI. This CDR3 is built from 14 residues. CDR3 nucleotides: TGTGCCAGCAGTGTAGTTCTGAGACAGCAGCCCCAGCATTTT. Its protein is CASSVVLRQQPQHF.

Here the CDR3 reads CASSDDSYSNQPQHF. Here the CDR3 DNA reads TGTGCCAGCAGTGACGACAGCTATAGCAATCAGCCCCAGCATTTT. V is TRBV6-1 and J is TRBJ1-5; D may be TRBD1 (5 bases). V was cut by 3 bases and J by 0 bases, with 9 bases left in between. Per the germline V gene, CDR1 is MNHNS and CDR2 is SASEGT. The CDR3 sequence is 15 residues long.

J is TRBJ1-3 and V is TRBV30, with D uncertain. The V gene lost 0 bases and the J gene lost 0 bases, with 9 bases spanning the gap. Per the germline V gene, CDR1 is GTSNPN and CDR2 is SVGIG (reference sequence). The CDR3 loop spans 15 amino acids. The chain's CDR3 is CAWSVLGYSGNTIYF. DNA for the CDR3: TGTGCCTGGAGTGTACTGGGGTACTCTGGAAACACCATATATTTT.

This chain links TRBV10-3 with TRBJ1-2; 7 nucleotides align to TRBD1. The junction had 1 base not matched to a gene; V was cut back by 2 bases and J by 4 bases. Germline V gives CDR1 ENHRY, CDR2 SYGVKD. This CDR3 has 13 residues. The chain's CDR3 is CAISENRGYGYTF. The CDR3, as DNA: TGTGCCATCAGTGAGAACAGGGGCTATGGCTACACCTTC.

The chain carries TRBV2 and TRBJ1-3; unclear D gene. The ends were cut back, 2 bases at V and 0 bases at J, with 2 bases in the middle. This CDR3 has 13 amino acids. CDR1 and CDR2 (germline): SNHLY, FYNNEI. This CDR3 reads CASSEFSGNTIYF. CDR3 bases: TGTGCCAGCAGTGAATTCTCTGGAAACACCATATATTTT.

The V and J genes are TRBV4-3 and TRBJ1-5, with D possibly matching TRBD1 (6 bases). The CDR3 sequence is 13 residues long. V was clipped by 6 bases and J by 4 bases, with 10 bases between them. From germline, CDR1 is LGHNA and CDR2 YSLEER. CDR3 in DNA: TGCGCCAGCAGTCTGACAGGTAATCAGCCCCAGCATTTT. As protein: CASSLTGNQPQHF.

The chain joins TRBV7-6 to TRBJ1-2; D is ambiguous. Trimming pared 4 bases from V and 7 bases from J, leaving 19 bases between. The CDR3 covers 15 residues. Germline V gene lookup returns CDR1 SGHVS and CDR2 FNYEAQ. The CDR3, as DNA: TGTGCCAGCAGCTCCGTGCAGGTCGAGCTTGGTGGCTACACCTTC. This encodes CASSSVQVELGGYTF.

V gene TRBV7-9 combines with J gene TRBJ1-2; D is ambiguous. CDR3 length: 13 residues. V lost 7 bases and J 7 bases, leaving 16 bases between the germline ends. The germline V gene has CDR1 SEHNR and CDR2 FQNEAQ (reference sequence). The CDR3 protein is CASTQMTAGGYTF. In DNA, the CDR3 is TGTGCCAGCACACAGATGACGGCAGGTGGCTACACCTTC.

This chain links TRBV15 with TRBJ1-6; TRBD1 matches at 7 bases. The CDR3 runs 15 residues. V shed 5 bases, J shed 9 bases, and the junction held 10 bases outside the gene matches. CDR1 LNHNV and CDR2 YYDKDF come from the germline V gene (reference sequence). CDR3 in DNA: TGTGCCACCAGCTGGGCGACAGGGCGGAGTTCACCCCTCCACTTT. This gives the protein CATSWATGRSSPLHF.

V is TRBV7-2 and J is TRBJ1-2; weak D call: TRBD1 (5 bases). The CDR3 has 14 residues. The germline V gene encodes CDR1 SGHTA and CDR2 FQGNSA. V was pared by 6 bases and J by 8 bases, with 19 bases between. The CDR3 spells CASSTPGGFWGYTF. In DNA form, the CDR3 reads TGTGCCAGCAGTACCCCGGGGGGGTTCTGGGGCTACACCTTC. Complete variable domain (other parts from reference TRBV7-2 and TRBJ1-2): GAGVSQSPSNKVTEKGKDVELRCDPISGHTALYWYRQSLGQGLEFLIYFQGNSAPDKSGLPSDRFSAERTGGSVSTLTIQRTQQEDSAVYLCASSTPGGFWGYTFGSGTRLTVV.

The chain combines TRBV9 with TRBJ1-6; no reliable D call. Germline CDR1 reads SGDLS; CDR2 reads YYNGEE. This CDR3 region has 15 residues. Trimming shortened V by 0 bases and J by 0 bases, and 4 bases separated the two germline ends. CDR3 residues: CASSVGISYNSPLHF. The CDR3 nucleotides are TGTGCCAGCAGCGTAGGGATCTCCTATAATTCACCCCTCCACTTT.

The chain links TRBV29-1 to TRBJ2-7; D could derive from TRBD1 or TRBD2 (5 bases each). Trimming removed 2 bases at V and 0 bases at J, with 11 bases between. The CDR3 spans 14 residues. Germline V gene sequence: CDR1 SQVTM, CDR2 ANQGSEA. CDR3 coding DNA: TGCAGCGTTGAACGGGACCCAAACTCCTACGAGCAGTACTTC. It specifies CSVERDPNSYEQYF.

The chain is built from TRBV7-3 and TRBJ2-3, with 8 bases identical to TRBD1. J lost 3 bases, V lost 5 bases, and 7 bases had no gene match. This CDR3 is 15 amino acids long. CDR1 is SGHTA, CDR2 FQGTGA, per germline. The chain's CDR3 is CASSDSGGRTDTQYF. The CDR3 DNA reads as TGTGCCAGCAGCGACTCAGGGGGCAGGACAGATACGCAGTATTTT.

V is TRBV5-1 and J is TRBJ1-4; no firm D call. V gave up 5 bases and J gave up 0 bases, with 11 bases separating them. The CDR3 runs 15 residues. Germline V gene data show CDR1 as SGHRS and CDR2 as YFSETQ. CDR3 sequence: CASRYSDATNEKLFF. The CDR3 DNA reads as TGCGCCAGCAGATATTCTGATGCAACTAATGAAAAACTGTTTTTT. The full variable domain, rest sourced from reference TRBV5-1 and TRBJ1-4, is KAGVTQTPRYLIKTRGQQVTLSCSPISGHRSVSWYQQTPGQGLQFLFEYFSETQRNKGNFPGRFSGRQFSNSRSEMNVSTLELGDSALYLCASRYSDATNEKLFFGSGTQLSVL.

The J gene is TRBJ1-1, the V gene TRBV5-4; no reliable D call. The ends were cut back, 0 bases at V and 2 bases at J, with 8 bases in the middle. This CDR3 spans 14 amino acids. Germline CDR1 and CDR2: SGHNT and YYREEE (reference sequence). The CDR3 reads CASSLAGRNTEAFF. CDR3 DNA sequence: TGTGCCAGCAGCTTGGCTGGGAGAAACACTGAAGCTTTCTTT.

Concerning this clone: This sample also contains other DNA sequences that code for the same CDR3. The gene calls are TRBV7-2 and TRBJ1-2, with D tentatively TRBD1 (5 bases). The CDR3 contains 12 residues. V gave up 4 bases and J gave up 4 bases, with 7 bases separating them. In germline, CDR1 is SGHTA, CDR2 FQGNSA. The CDR3 reads CASSSDSYGYTF. The CDR3 DNA follows: TGTGCCAGCAGCTCTGACAGCTATGGCTACACCTTC.

The rearrangement joins TRBV6-6 to TRBJ1-5, with no clear D. Germline CDR1 MNHNY, CDR2 SVGAGI (reference sequence). With 5 bases removed from V and 1 base from J, the gap between germline ends came to 0 bases. The length of the CDR3 is 11 residues. CDR3 residues: CASSSNQPQHF. The CDR3 DNA is TGTGCCAGCAGTAGCAATCAGCCCCAGCATTTT.

This clone was picked up one time. The V and J genes are TRBV5-5 and TRBJ1-2, with 8 nucleotides matching TRBD1. The CDR3 has 13 amino acids. Germline V gene sequence: CDR1 SGHKS, CDR2 YYEKEE (reference sequence). Germline trimming cut 3 bases from V and 5 bases from J; bases unmatched to any gene: 3. CDR3 sequence reads: CASSYGTGYGYTF. The CDR3 DNA follows: TGTGCCAGCAGCTACGGGACAGGATATGGCTACACCTTC.

This clone has only one observation. J is TRBJ1-2 and V is TRBV30, with D possibly being TRBD1 (5 bases). The length of the CDR3 is 11 residues. Per the germline V gene, CDR1 is GTSNPN and CDR2 is SVGIG (reference sequence). Trimming cost V 7 bases and J 8 bases, with 14 bases left between them. The DNA of the CDR3 is TGTGCCTTACAAGGGGAGAACGGCTACACCTTC. This codes for CALQGENGYTF.